The 22 T cell receptor beta chains in this list originate from one sample, sequenced in a study of cytomegalovirus exposure and HLA in healthy donors (dated by TCRdb to about 2017). The protocol used for the library was the immunoSEQ multiplex PCR assay. For the multiplex PCR, a mixture combining 60 forward primers for TCR Vbeta segments and 13 reverse primers for TCR Jbeta segments was used. TCRdb took this table from immuneACCESS and kept in-frame rearrangements with V and J called. Such tables lack part of the clones; where checked against another copy, unresolved V genes explain under half of the gap, and the rest is unexplained. In this sample the table shows a few hundred thousand clones, more than 60% of which occur a single time. The ten largest clones add up to approximately 0.22% of the sample. Specimen: PBMCs. The source is a girl aged 2-15 years in good health and CMV-seronegative.

This clone has a single count. V usage is TRBV5-6 and J usage is TRBJ2-3, with D maybe TRBD2 (6 bases). The length of the CDR3 is 12 residues. In germline, CDR1 is SGHDT, CDR2 YYEEEE. V lost 4 bases and J 15 bases, leaving 18 bases between the germline ends. DNA of the CDR3: TGTGCCAGCAGCGTAGGGAGACTGGGGGGTTATTTT. Its translation: CASSVGRLGGYF.

The chain employs TRBV13 and TRBJ2-7; 9 nucleotides line up with TRBD1. CDR1 is PRHDT and CDR2 is FYEKMQ in the germline V gene (reference sequence). The CDR3 runs to 14 residues. V shed 4 bases and J 2 bases; nucleotides not matched to a gene: 3. CDR3 loop: CASSYGTGTYEQYF. The CDR3 DNA reads TGTGCCAGCAGCTACGGGACAGGGACCTACGAGCAGTACTTC.

The chain joins TRBV29-1 to TRBJ1-2; D possibly corresponds to TRBD1 (6 bases). Trimming pared 2 bases from V and 4 bases from J, leaving 11 bases between. Germline V gene data show CDR1 as SQVTM and CDR2 as ANQGSEA. CDR3 size: 13 residues. This CDR3 reads CSVEKTGSYGYTF. The CDR3 DNA reads as TGCAGCGTTGAAAAGACAGGTTCCTATGGCTACACCTTC.

The rearrangement uses TRBV18 and TRBJ1-4; D gene uncertain. CDR3 size: 13 residues. V shed 3 bases and J shed 3 bases, with 5 bases lying between them. Germline V gene sequence: CDR1 KGHSH, CDR2 LQKENI. The CDR3 reads CASSPSANEKLFF. For the CDR3, the DNA is TGTGCCAGCTCACCCTCGGCTAATGAAAAACTGTTTTTT. Variable domain in full (rest from reference TRBV18 and TRBJ1-4): NAGVMQNPRHLVRRRGQEARLRCSPMKGHSHVYWYRQLPEEGLKFMVYLQKENIIDESGMPKERFSAEFPKEGPSILRIQQVVRGDSAAYFCASSPSANEKLFFGSGTQLSVL.

The chain has TRBV10-3 and TRBJ2-1; 8 bases map to TRBD2. After removal of 0 bases from V and 8 bases from J, the junction contained 6 bases not matched to a gene. Germline lookup yields CDR1 ENHRY and CDR2 SYGVKD. This CDR3 is built from 15 residues. The CDR3 sequence is CAISESTGLVYEQFF. DNA for the CDR3: TGTGCCATCAGTGAGTCGACGGGACTAGTCTATGAGCAGTTCTTC.

CDR3 nucleotide sequence: TGTGCCAGCAGCGCGGGGACAGGGGGCTACGAGCAGTACTTC. Amino acids: CASSAGTGGYEQYF. V and J are TRBV9 and TRBJ2-7, with TRBD1 matching over 11 bases. The germline gives CDR1 SGDLS, CDR2 YYNGEE. This CDR3 has 14 amino acids. With 3 bases clipped from V and 3 bases from J, the junction kept 2 bases outside the gene matches.

The chain combines TRBV2 with TRBJ1-4; TRBD1 matches at 9 bases. The germline V gene encodes CDR1 SNHLY and CDR2 FYNNEI. The V and J ends lost 6 bases and 7 bases, in that order; junction bases with no gene match: 6. The length of the CDR3 is 14 residues. CDR3 sequence: CASSRTGAGEKLFF. CDR3 sequence (DNA): TGTGCCAGCAGCCGGACAGGGGCGGGTGAAAAACTGTTTTTT.

The CDR3 sequence: CASSTGLNSGNTIYF. The CDR3 DNA is TGTGCCAGTAGTACGGGACTGAACTCTGGAAACACCATATATTTT. V is TRBV19 and J is TRBJ1-3; D is perhaps TRBD1 (5 bases). The CDR3 length is 15 residues. Germline CDR1 reads LNHDA; CDR2 reads SQIVND (reference sequence). V was cut by 4 bases and J by 0 bases, with 10 bases left in between.

The chain uses TRBV9 and TRBJ2-7; tentatively, D is TRBD2 (5 bases). The CDR3 length is 15 residues. CDR1 SGDLS and CDR2 YYNGEE come from the germline V gene. Trimming cost V 0 bases and J 0 bases, with 10 bases left between them. CDR3 nucleotides: TGTGCCAGCAGCGTAGGGTTCGGGAACTCCTACGAGCAGTACTTC. It is translated as CASSVGFGNSYEQYF.

This rearrangement joins TRBV2 to TRBJ1-5; D remains ambiguous. The CDR3 is 16 amino acids. Deletions cut 4 bases from V and 1 base from J, with 14 bases between. Germline-derived CDR1 and CDR2 are SNHLY and FYNNEI. CDR3 coding DNA: TGTGCCAGCAGTGGGGTGGTTCGAGGCAGCAATCAGCCCCAGCATTTT. Residues: CASSGVVRGSNQPQHF.

The chain combines TRBV19 with TRBJ1-5; tentatively, D is TRBD1 (6 bases). Germline lookup yields CDR1 LNHDA and CDR2 SQIVND (reference sequence). The V end was cut by 3 bases, the J end by 5 bases, with 14 bases between. The CDR3 is 15 residues long. The CDR3 spells CASSIRRTDDQPQHF. The CDR3, as DNA: TGTGCCAGTAGTATTAGAAGGACAGACGATCAGCCCCAGCATTTT. The variable domain in full, completed from reference TRBV19 and TRBJ1-5, reads DGGITQSPKYLFRKEGQNVTLSCEQNLNHDAMYWYRQDPGQGLRLIYYSQIVNDFQKGDIAEGYSVSREKKESFPLTVTSAQKNPTAFYLCASSIRRTDDQPQHFGDGTRLSIL.

The chain couples TRBV6-5 to TRBJ1-6, with D perhaps matching TRBD1 (6 bases). The CDR3 is 15 residues long. The V end lost 6 bases, the J end lost 8 bases, and 17 bases lay between the germline ends. Germline CDR1 MNHEY, CDR2 SVGAGI. The CDR3 sequence is CASSFRGYLDSPLHF. The CDR3 bases are TGTGCCAGCAGCTTTAGGGGGTATCTGGATTCACCCCTCCACTTT.

V usage is TRBV19 and J usage is TRBJ1-4; D not resolved. The CDR3 consists of 13 residues. Germline V lookup: CDR1 LNHDA, CDR2 SQIVND (reference sequence). The ends were cut back, 3 bases at V and 2 bases at J, with 4 bases in the middle. The CDR3 region is CASSISTNEKLFF. In DNA form, the CDR3 reads TGTGCCAGTAGTATCTCTACTAATGAAAAACTGTTTTTT. The entire variable domain, with the rest obtained from reference TRBV19 and TRBJ1-4, is as follows: DGGITQSPKYLFRKEGQNVTLSCEQNLNHDAMYWYRQDPGQGLRLIYYSQIVNDFQKGDIAEGYSVSREKKESFPLTVTSAQKNPTAFYLCASSISTNEKLFFGSGTQLSVL.

J is TRBJ2-2 and V is TRBV5-1, with 12 bases lining up with TRBD2. V dropped 4 bases and J dropped 2; count of bases not matched to a gene: 9. The CDR3 runs to 18 residues. The germline gives CDR1 SGHRS, CDR2 YFSETQ. The CDR3 sequence is CASSPGLAGPINTGELFF. DNA for the CDR3: TGCGCCAGCAGCCCCGGACTAGCGGGACCTATTAACACCGGGGAGCTGTTTTTT.

CDR3 in DNA: TGTGCCAGTACGAACGGTTACAATGAGCAGTTCTTC. Translating it yields CASTNGYNEQFF. This rearrangement joins TRBV19 to TRBJ2-1; the D is unclear. Between the trimmed V and J ends, which lost 7 bases and 4 bases, there was a span of 8 bases. This CDR3 has 12 residues. In germline, CDR1 is LNHDA, CDR2 SQIVND (reference sequence).

The rearrangement joins TRBV4-1 to TRBJ2-3; 12 nucleotides align to TRBD2. This CDR3 region has 16 residues. The V gene end was trimmed by 4 bases and the J gene end by 5 bases; junction bases not matched to a gene: 7. CDR1 is MGHRA and CDR2 is YSYEKL in the germline V gene. The CDR3 is CASSLTSSGRVDTQYF. CDR3 coding DNA: TGCGCCAGCAGCCTTACCTCTAGCGGGAGGGTAGATACGCAGTATTTT.

This clone was counted a few times. This chain uses TRBV5-8 with TRBJ1-5, with 8 positions matching TRBD1. CDR1 and CDR2 from the germline V gene are SGHTS and YDEGEE. Losses at the gene ends were 4 bases for V and 15 bases for J; bases not matched to a gene: 9. The CDR3 length is 12 residues. CDR3 protein: CASSGKRTGLHF. The DNA for the CDR3 is TGTGCCAGCAGCGGAAAAAGGACAGGGTTGCATTTT.

In this sample, this clone turned up once. The CDR3 is CASSQAGHTGELFF. For the CDR3, the DNA is TGTGCCAGCAGCCAAGCAGGGCACACCGGGGAGCTGTTTTTT. V and J are TRBV14 and TRBJ2-2, with TRBD1 as a possible D gene (5 bases). The CDR3 runs 14 residues. The V gene's germline CDR1 is SGHDN and CDR2 FVKESK. The germline V and J ends were trimmed by 1 base and 3 bases, with 6 bases remaining between them.

The CDR3 DNA follows: TGCGCCAGCAGCCAAGATAGGGCGGGTATCTACGAGCAGTACTTC. Amino acids: CASSQDRAGIYEQYF. The chain is built from TRBV4-1 and TRBJ2-7; the D gene is possibly TRBD2 (5 bases). The V and J ends lost 0 bases and 3 bases respectively, with 12 bases between them. Per germline, CDR1 MGHRA and CDR2 YSYEKL. CDR3 length equals 15 residues.

The chain has TRBV5-4 and TRBJ2-5, with 11 bases matching TRBD1. The better agreement between TRBJ2-7 and the DNA end casts doubt on the J call. The CDR3 spans 17 residues. The germline V gene has CDR1 SGHNT and CDR2 YYREEE (reference sequence). The DNA of the CDR3 is TGTGCCAGCAGCTTGGGAGGGACAGGGGGAGGCTCCTACGAGCAGTACTTC. Translation: CASSLGGTGGGSYEQYF.

V usage is TRBV6-1 and J usage is TRBJ1-2; 7 bases are a match to TRBD1. The V segment lost 3 bases and the J segment 6 bases; nucleotides outside the gene matches: 7. The germline V gene has CDR1 MNHNS and CDR2 SASEGT. This CDR3 spans 14 amino acids. CDR3: CASSDFNRGHGYTF. In DNA, the CDR3 is TGTGCCAGCAGTGATTTTAACAGGGGTCATGGCTACACCTTC.

Comment on this clone: The junction departs from germline at one end; a sequencing error may be responsible. The sample has other DNA sequences that encode this CDR3 too. The chain employs TRBV5-1 and TRBJ2-5; 12 bases map to TRBD2. CDR3 size: 14 residues. CDR1 is SGHRS, CDR2 YFSETQ, per germline. CDR3 loop: CASSLAGGQETQYF. CDR3 coding DNA: TGCGCCAGCAGCCTAGCGGGAGGGCAAGAGACTCAGTACTTC.